This is a list of T cell receptor beta chains from one sample in a study of cytomegalovirus exposure and HLA in healthy donors. Measured with immunoSEQ multiplex PCR; TCRdb has only the in-frame clones, and not every one. The table records around 200,000 clones, roughly four fifths of them present only once. The specimen was PBMCs. Receptors were obtained from a woman in her fifties or sixties in good health and CMV-seropositive. The CDR3 runs from the conserved cysteine through the conserved F or W. A D gene is named only where the DNA matches it firmly. Clone size appears in some rows only: once, few, many, or a class for an expanded clone.

TRBD1	TRBV5-1	TRBJ2-1	few	TGCGCCAGCAGCCAAAGGACAGGGATACATGAGCAGTTCTTC	CASSQRTGIHEQFF
TRBD1	TRBV28	TRBJ2-1	.	TGTGCCAGCAGTCCAGGGGGCTCCTACAATGAGCAGTTCTTC	CASSPGGSYNEQFF
.	TRBV2	TRBJ2-5	many	TGTGCCAGCACTACTAGCAGACAAGAGACCCAGTACTTC	CASTTSRQETQYF
TRBD1	TRBV18	TRBJ1-6	.	TGTGCCAGCTCAAGAGGACAGGGCTATAATTCACCCCTCCACTTT	CASSRGQGYNSPLHF
TRBD1	TRBV6-6	TRBJ1-1	.	TGTGCCGGAATGGGACAGCTGAACACTGAAGCTTTCTTT	CAGMGQLNTEAFF
TRBD1	TRBV4-1	TRBJ1-3	.	TGCGCCAGCAGCCTATCTGATCAAACAGGGGGCCCTAGCTCTGGAAACACCATATATTTT	CASSLSDQTGGPSSGNTIYF
.	TRBV7-2	TRBJ2-3	.	TGTGCCAGCAGCTTATCCCAAGATACGCAGTATTTT	CASSLSQDTQYF
TRBD1	TRBV19	TRBJ1-5	.	TGTGCCAGTAGTATAGATCCGACAGGGATAGGGAATCAGCCCCAGCATTTT	CASSIDPTGIGNQPQHF
.	TRBV10-3	TRBJ2-7	.	TGTGCCATCAGTTCAACGGCCTACGAGCAGTACTTC	CAISSTAYEQYF
.	TRBV2	TRBJ1-6	.	TGTGCCAGCAGTGTGCCGGGACAACTGAGCTCCTATAATTCACCCCTCCACTTT	CASSVPGQLSSYNSPLHF
.	TRBV6-1	TRBJ1-1	.	TGTGCCAGCAGTGAAGGGGGGCGCACTGAAGCTTTCTTT	CASSEGGRTEAFF
.	TRBV2	TRBJ1-4	.	TGTGCCAGTGCCCTGGACAGCACTAATGAAAAACTGTTTTTT	CASALDSTNEKLFF